A single sample gave rise to the 27 T cell receptor beta chains below, sequenced in a study of shared clonotypes between healthy human individuals. Terminally differentiated effector memory CD45RA+ cells were excluded from the naive CD8 cells, which were CD45RO-negative and positively selected for CCR7. The table came from immunoSEQ multiplex PCR; TCRdb's copy has only in-frame clones and leaves some out. The table includes 2 million to 2.5 million clones, under 95% detected once. The sequenced material came from naive CD8+ T cells from PBMCs. These receptors all come from a man between 18 and 35 years old in good health. Some clones in this sample may be carry-over from other donors' samples.

The chain joins TRBV5-1 to TRBJ1-2; D possibly corresponds to TRBD1 (6 bases). The V end lost 4 bases, the J end lost 0 bases, and 13 bases lay between the germline ends. Germline assignment: CDR1 SGHRS and CDR2 YFSETQ. There are 15 residues in the CDR3. CDR3 protein: CASSIRGAANYGYTF. The CDR3 DNA reads TGCGCCAGCAGCATCAGGGGCGCCGCTAACTATGGCTACACCTTC.

The table lists this clone with a few counts. The CDR3 region is CASSLEIPSTDTQYF. The CDR3 nucleotides read TGCGCCAGCAGCTTGGAAATACCTAGCACAGATACGCAGTATTTT. V and J are TRBV5-1 and TRBJ2-3; no reliable D call. The CDR3 has 15 residues. Trimming cost V 0 bases and J 0 bases, with 8 bases left between them. The germline V gene has CDR1 SGHRS and CDR2 YFSETQ.

The chain has TRBV13 and TRBJ1-5; D might be TRBD1 (6 bases). The V end was cut by 3 bases, the J end by 2 bases, with 8 bases between. Germline V lookup: CDR1 PRHDT, CDR2 FYEKMQ (reference sequence). The CDR3 has 14 amino acids. The CDR3 loop reads CASSLRQGNQPQHF. CDR3 sequence (DNA): TGTGCCAGCAGCTTGAGACAGGGCAATCAGCCCCAGCATTTT. The whole variable domain, filled in from reference TRBV13 and TRBJ1-5, reads AAGVIQSPRHLIKEKRETATLKCYPIPRHDTVYWYQQGPGQDPQFLISFYEKMQSDKGSIPDRFSAQQFSDYHSELNMSSLELGDSALYFCASSLRQGNQPQHFGDGTRLSIL.

This clone has just one count. The chain joins TRBV15 to TRBJ1-2, with D tentatively TRBD1 (6 bases). Trimming stripped 3 bases from V and 0 bases from J, with 14 bases between. The CDR3 sequence is 16 residues long. The germline CDR1 and CDR2 sequences are LNHNV and YYDKDF (reference sequence). In DNA form, the CDR3 reads TGTGCCACCAGCAGTTATACAACAGGGACTAACTATGGCTACACCTTC. This codes for CATSSYTTGTNYGYTF.

This clone appeared a few times. This sequence joins TRBV19 and TRBJ1-5, with unresolved D. V lost 4 bases and J 6 bases, leaving 10 bases between the germline ends. The CDR3 covers 13 residues. The germline V gene has CDR1 LNHDA and CDR2 SQIVND (reference sequence). CDR3 coding DNA: TGTGCCAGTAGTACCCGACCGGCTCAGCCCCAGCATTTT. As protein: CASSTRPAQPQHF.

For the CDR3, the DNA is TGTGCCAGCAGCGACCGGGACACCCCTGGGGTAAAGTACGAAAAACTGTTTTTT. It translates to CASSDRDTPGVKYEKLFF. The genes are TRBV7-9 and TRBJ1-4, with TRBD1 as a possible D gene (6 bases). The V and J ends lost 5 bases and 8 bases respectively, with 27 bases between them. Germline V gene lookup returns CDR1 SEHNR and CDR2 FQNEAQ (reference sequence). CDR3 length equals 18 residues. Complete variable domain (other parts from reference TRBV7-9 and TRBJ1-4): DTGVSQNPRHKITKRGQNVTFRCDPISEHNRLYWYRQTLGQGPEFLTYFQNEAQLEKSRLLSDRFSAERPKGSFSTLEIQRTEQGDSAMYLCASSDRDTPGVKYEKLFFGSGTQLSVL.

The chain recombines TRBV7-6 with TRBJ1-5; the D is unclear. Germline V gene data show CDR1 as SGHVS and CDR2 as FNYEAQ. The CDR3 runs to 13 residues. Trimming removed 4 bases from V and 0 bases from J, with 4 bases in between. CDR3 residues: CASSSRSNQPQHF. The CDR3 DNA follows: TGTGCCAGCAGCTCCCGTAGCAATCAGCCCCAGCATTTT.

This clone was seen a handful of times. The V call is TRBV6-1, the J call TRBJ1-5; D possibly corresponds to TRBD1 (6 bases). The CDR3 totals 15 residues. Trimming removed 2 bases at V and 2 bases at J, with 10 bases between. CDR1 MNHNS and CDR2 SASEGT come from the germline V gene. Here the CDR3 DNA reads TGTGCCAGCAGTGAAATACAGGGACGCAATCAGCCCCAGCATTTT. Protein: CASSEIQGRNQPQHF.

CDR3 sequence (DNA): TGTGCCTGGACAAGGGCCGCTAACTATGGCTACACCTTC. Translating it yields CAWTRAANYGYTF. The chain employs TRBV30 and TRBJ1-2, with D hard to call. CDR3 length: 13 amino acids. The germline V gene has CDR1 GTSNPN and CDR2 SVGIG (reference sequence). V dropped 4 bases and J dropped 0 bases, with 9 bases sitting between them.

The chain uses TRBV27 and TRBJ1-1; D remains ambiguous. V was cut by 4 bases and J by 1 base, with 7 bases left in between. CDR3 length: 13 residues. Germline lookup yields CDR1 MNHEY and CDR2 SMNVEV (reference sequence). The CDR3 DNA follows: TGTGCCAGCAGTTCGAAGGAGAACACTGAAGCTTTCTTT. It translates to CASSSKENTEAFF.

V and J are TRBV12-5 and TRBJ2-1; the D gene could be TRBD1 or TRBD2 (5 bases each). The germline V gene has CDR1 LGHNT and CDR2 FRNRAP. V lost 5 bases to trimming and J lost 10 bases, with 12 bases between them. This CDR3 spans 12 amino acids. CDR3 in amino acids: CASGDTWDEQFF. CDR3 in DNA: TGTGCTAGTGGTGACACCTGGGACGAGCAGTTCTTC.

This clone was counted between two and nine times. The chain uses TRBV9 and TRBJ1-1; D is ambiguous. Trimming took 0 bases from V and 3 from J, leaving 12 bases between them. The CDR3 has 15 amino acids. Germline assignment: CDR1 SGDLS and CDR2 YYNGEE. Here the CDR3 DNA reads TGTGCCAGCAGCGTAGATCCGGGGTCTTACACTGAAGCTTTCTTT. Its protein product is CASSVDPGSYTEAFF.

This chain joins TRBV15 and TRBJ1-1; possibly TRBD1 for D (6 bases). Germline CDR1 reads LNHNV; CDR2 reads YYDKDF (reference sequence). CDR3 length equals 14 residues. Trimming took 1 base from V and 8 from J, leaving 14 bases between them. For the CDR3, the DNA is TGTGCCACCAGCAGAGCCCGGGACAACCAGGAAGCTTTCTTT. Protein product: CATSRARDNQEAFF.

A remark on this clone: Other DNA sequences from this sample encode an identical CDR3 as well. V is TRBV11-2 and J is TRBJ2-7, with no clear D. Germline V CDR1 and CDR2: SGHAT, FQNNGV. Trimming left V 0 bases short and J 2 bases short, with 8 bases between. The CDR3 loop spans 14 amino acids. The CDR3 DNA sequence: TGTGCCAGCAGCTTAGATCCCGGCCCCTACGAGCAGTACTTC. As protein: CASSLDPGPYEQYF.

The gene calls are TRBV7-9 and TRBJ2-7; tentatively, D is TRBD2 (6 bases). CDR1 and CDR2 from the germline V gene are SEHNR and FQNEAQ (reference sequence). Trimming took off 4 bases at V and 7 bases at J, with 17 bases between the two ends. The CDR3 has 14 residues. CDR3 amino acids: CASSYTDGDWEQYF. The CDR3 nucleotides read TGTGCCAGCAGCTACACGGACGGGGACTGGGAGCAGTACTTC.

V usage is TRBV18 and J usage is TRBJ2-3, with D maybe TRBD2 (6 bases). The germline CDR1 and CDR2 sequences are KGHSH and LQKENI. CDR3 size: 18 residues. V was cut by 0 bases and J by 3 bases, with 19 bases left in between. DNA of the CDR3: TGTGCCAGCTCACCACCTCGCCTACCGGGACTTATAACAGATACGCAGTATTTT. It yields the protein CASSPPRLPGLITDTQYF.

V and J are TRBV4-2 and TRBJ2-3; 11 nucleotides match TRBD1. Trimming took 3 bases from V and 4 from J; bases not matched to a gene: 6. Germline-derived CDR1 and CDR2 are LGHNA and YNFKEQ. CDR3 length: 16 residues. CDR3 coding DNA: TGTGCCAGCAGCCACCCCGGGACAGGGGGTCCAGATACGCAGTATTTT. Its protein is CASSHPGTGGPDTQYF.

The CDR3 DNA reads as TGTGCCATCAGTGATTCGGGCCCCTACAATGAGCAGTTCTTC. Amino acid sequence: CAISDSGPYNEQFF. V gene TRBV10-3 combines with J gene TRBJ2-1; D not certain. Per the germline V gene, CDR1 is ENHRY and CDR2 is SYGVKD. This CDR3 is 14 amino acids long. V gave up 3 bases and J gave up 2 bases, with 8 bases separating them.

In nucleotides, the CDR3 is TGTGCCAGCAGCTTACCCGACGGATACAATGAGCAGTTCTTC. This codes for CASSLPDGYNEQFF. The rearrangement joins TRBV7-9 to TRBJ2-1; unclear D gene. Germline V gene sequence: CDR1 SEHNR, CDR2 FQNEAQ (reference sequence). The V end lost 2 bases, the J end lost 4 bases, and 9 bases lay between the germline ends. The CDR3 is 14 residues long.

The J gene is TRBJ2-1, the V gene TRBV14, with D uncertain. Germline lookup yields CDR1 SGHDN and CDR2 FVKESK. Trimming removed 0 bases at V and 4 bases at J, with 13 bases between. The length of the CDR3 is 16 residues. CDR3 bases: TGTGCCAGCAGCCAAGATATGGTAGGCTTGTACAATGAGCAGTTCTTC. It codes for CASSQDMVGLYNEQFF.

The chain is built from TRBV7-8 and TRBJ2-7, with TRBD1 as a possible D gene (6 bases). Germline CDR1 is SGHVS and CDR2 is FQNEAQ. This CDR3 contains 17 residues. Trimming left V 1 base short and J 0 bases short, with 16 bases between. The CDR3 nucleotides read TGTGCCAGCAGCTTAGTCCCCGGGACACCCCTCTCCTACGAGCAGTACTTC. Translated, it gives CASSLVPGTPLSYEQYF.

J is TRBJ2-6 and V is TRBV29-1; 7 bases fit TRBD2. CDR1 is SQVTM, CDR2 ANQGSEA, per germline. V lost 6 bases and J lost 0; bases outside the gene matches: 11. There are 17 residues in the CDR3. The DNA of the CDR3 is TGCAGCGTCGGCGGGGGAGGGGATCACTCTGGGGCCAACGTCCTGACTTTC. It codes for CSVGGGGDHSGANVLTF.

The rearrangement links TRBV11-2 to TRBJ1-3; TRBD1 might be the D (5 bases). The CDR3 loop spans 14 amino acids. V was shortened by 4 bases and J by 8 bases, with 15 bases between the two germline ends. CDR1 and CDR2 from the germline V gene are SGHAT and FQNNGV. The CDR3 coding sequence is TGTGCCAGCAGCTCGGGGACCGCCTCGGACACCATATATTTT. Residues: CASSSGTASDTIYF.

Comments on this clone: The sample holds other DNA sequences that translate to the same CDR3. The chain uses TRBV27 and TRBJ2-3; 12 positions match TRBD2. The V gene's germline CDR1 is MNHEY and CDR2 SMNVEV (reference sequence). With V trimmed by 2 bases and J by 4 bases, 4 bases remained unmatched. CDR3 length: 16 amino acids. The DNA of the CDR3 is TGTGCCAGCAGTTTAGTTCTAGCGGGAGGGCCAGATACGCAGTATTTT. Translating gives CASSLVLAGGPDTQYF.

The chain carries TRBV29-1 and TRBJ1-2, with D unresolved. The CDR3 contains 12 residues. The V gene's germline CDR1 is SQVTM and CDR2 ANQGSEA. The V gene lost 0 bases and the J gene lost 8 bases, with 10 bases spanning the gap. This chain's CDR3 is CSVEDGVWGYTF. CDR3 DNA: TGCAGCGTTGAAGATGGGGTATGGGGCTACACCTTC.

This CDR3 is CASSEGEGGDYGYTF. CDR3 nucleotides: TGTGCCAGCAGCGAGGGAGAGGGGGGGGACTATGGCTACACCTTC. The rearrangement uses TRBV7-8 and TRBJ1-2, with a tentative D call TRBD1 (6 bases). The V end was cut by 5 bases, the J end by 3 bases, with 16 bases between. CDR1 SGHVS and CDR2 FQNEAQ come from the germline V gene. The CDR3 has 15 residues. The variable domain in full, completed from reference TRBV7-8 and TRBJ1-2, reads GAGVSQSPRYKVAKRGQDVALRCDPISGHVSLFWYQQALGQGPEFLTYFQNEAQLDKSGLPSDRFFAERPEGSVSTLKIQRTQQEDSAVYLCASSEGEGGDYGYTFGSGTRLTVV.

This chain links TRBV7-9 with TRBJ2-3; no clear D. Germline CDR1 and CDR2: SEHNR and FQNEAQ (reference sequence). The V gene lost 8 bases and the J gene lost 2 bases, with 11 bases spanning the gap. CDR3 length equals 13 residues. For the CDR3, the DNA is TGTGCCAGCGTATCCGGGCTCACAGATACGCAGTATTTT. This codes for CASVSGLTDTQYF.